This T cell receptor beta chain was identified during a study of T cell responses to AZD1222 COVID-19 vaccine. Sequenced by immunoSEQ multiplex PCR; TCRdb stores in-frame clones only, minus some. Of some 130,000 clones detected, 84% appear once; the ten largest clones hold approximately 4%. Germline V CDR1 and CDR2: MGHRA, YSYEKL. The CDR3 is made up of 15 amino acids. The V end was cut by 2 bases, the J end by 0 bases, with 8 bases between. The TCR originated in an adult in good health. The chain links TRBV4-1 to TRBJ1-3; D is undetermined. This specimen consisted of peripheral blood, obtained on day 0 of AZD1222 vaccination. CDR3 coding DNA: TGCGCCAGCAGCCAATTGATGGGCTCTGGAAACACCATATATTTT. The encoded protein is CASSQLMGSGNTIYF.